What follows describes a single T cell receptor (beta chain). Its cognate antigen is unknown. RNA transcripts yielded amplified TCR beta CDR3 regions. With the HTBI primer set, the TCR CDR3 went through a first round of RT-PCR. One entry per CDR3 protein, called by TCRdb with MiXCR from the multiplex PCR reads. Of approximately 600,000 distinct CDR3 sequences listed, 20% are singletons. Ophthalmopathy cases met thresholds of Clinical Activity Score at least 3, NOSPECS grade at least 4 and duration under 3 months. Investigators excluded patients with uncontrolled infection, other autoimmune disease, pregnancy or lactation. Cells are PBMCs isolated from more than 8.5 ml of fresh blood. The data belong to a study of T cells in Graves' hyperthyroidism and ophthalmopathy. Study-wide results and caveats: Most thyroid clonotypes expanded above 0.001 were also detected in blood.

Sequencing was carried out using blood. The sequence came from a man under 40 with Graves' ophthalmopathy.

This chain's CDR3 is CASSPRQREVGELFF. CDR3 bases: TGTGCCAGCAGTCCCCGTCAGCGGGAGGTGGGGGAGCTGTTTTTT. The chain has TRBV6-1 and TRBJ2-2; 9 bases agree with TRBD2. Trimming took 5 bases from V and 8 from J; bases not matched to a gene: 9. Germline-derived CDR1 and CDR2 are MNHNS and SASEGT. The CDR3 has 15 amino acids.